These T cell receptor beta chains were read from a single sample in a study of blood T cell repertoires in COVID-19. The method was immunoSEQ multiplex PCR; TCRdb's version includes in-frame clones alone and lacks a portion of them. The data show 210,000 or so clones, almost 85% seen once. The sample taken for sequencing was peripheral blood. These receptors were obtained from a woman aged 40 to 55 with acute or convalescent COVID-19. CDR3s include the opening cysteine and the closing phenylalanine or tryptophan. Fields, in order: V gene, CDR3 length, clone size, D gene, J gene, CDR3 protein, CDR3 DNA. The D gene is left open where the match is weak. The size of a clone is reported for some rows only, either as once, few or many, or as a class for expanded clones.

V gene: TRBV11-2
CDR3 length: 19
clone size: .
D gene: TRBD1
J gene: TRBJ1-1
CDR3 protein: CASSLDPLASTGDVTEAFF
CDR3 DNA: TGTGCCAGCAGCTTAGACCCCTTAGCTTCCACAGGGGATGTGACTGAAGCTTTCTTT

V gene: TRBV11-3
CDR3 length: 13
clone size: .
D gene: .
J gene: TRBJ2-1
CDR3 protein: CASSERHYNEQFF
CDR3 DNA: TGTGCCAGCAGCGAAAGACACTACAATGAGCAGTTCTTC

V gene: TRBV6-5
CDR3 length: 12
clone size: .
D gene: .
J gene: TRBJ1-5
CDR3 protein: CASSFLDQPQHF
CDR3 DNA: TGTGCCAGCAGTTTTCTAGATCAGCCCCAGCATTTT

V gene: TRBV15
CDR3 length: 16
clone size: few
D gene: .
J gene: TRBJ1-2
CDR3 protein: CATSSQDTPSNYGYTF
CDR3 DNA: TGTGCCACCAGCAGCCAGGACACCCCGAGCAACTATGGCTACACCTTC

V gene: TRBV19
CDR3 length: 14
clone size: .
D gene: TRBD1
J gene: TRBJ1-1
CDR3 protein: CASSRQGGYTEAFF
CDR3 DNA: TGTGCCAGTAGTCGACAGGGTGGGTACACTGAAGCTTTCTTT

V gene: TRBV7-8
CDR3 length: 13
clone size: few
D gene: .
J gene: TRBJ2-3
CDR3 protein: CASSLLSTDTQYF
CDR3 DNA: TGTGCCAGCAGCTTATTGTCAACAGATACGCAGTATTTT

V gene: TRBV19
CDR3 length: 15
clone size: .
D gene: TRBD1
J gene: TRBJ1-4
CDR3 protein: CASSIGTGVNEKLFF
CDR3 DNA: TGTGCCAGTAGTATCGGGACAGGGGTTAATGAAAAACTGTTTTTT

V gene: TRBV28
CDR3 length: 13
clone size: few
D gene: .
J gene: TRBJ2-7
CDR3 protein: CASSLGSSYEQYF
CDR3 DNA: TGTGCCAGCAGTCTAGGGAGCTCCTACGAGCAGTACTTC

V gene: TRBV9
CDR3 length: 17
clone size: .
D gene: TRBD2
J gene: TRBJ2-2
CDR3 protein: CASSVGLSGARTGELFF
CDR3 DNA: TGTGCCAGCAGCGTTGGCCTCAGCGGGGCTAGGACCGGGGAGCTGTTTTTT

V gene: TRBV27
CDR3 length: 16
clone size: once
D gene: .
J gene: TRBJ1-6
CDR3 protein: CASSLSRGRDNSPLHF
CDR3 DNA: TGTGCCAGCAGTTTATCGAGAGGGAGGGATAATTCACCCCTCCACTTT

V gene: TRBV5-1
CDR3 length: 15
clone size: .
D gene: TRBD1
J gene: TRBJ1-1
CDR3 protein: CASSTGQALGTEAFF
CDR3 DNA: TGCGCCAGCAGCACAGGACAGGCCCTGGGCACTGAAGCTTTCTTT

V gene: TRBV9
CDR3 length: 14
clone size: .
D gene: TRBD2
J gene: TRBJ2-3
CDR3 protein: CASSVRTRGDTQYF
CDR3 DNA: TGTGCCAGCAGCGTTCGGACTAGAGGGGATACGCAGTATTTT

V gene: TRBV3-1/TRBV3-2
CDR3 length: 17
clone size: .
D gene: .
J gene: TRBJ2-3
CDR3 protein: CASSQPFSGLSTDTQYF
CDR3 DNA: TGTGCCAGCAGCCAACCTTTCAGTGGGCTTAGCACAGATACGCAGTATTTT

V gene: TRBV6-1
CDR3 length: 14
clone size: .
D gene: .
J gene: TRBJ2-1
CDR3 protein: CASSEFREDNEQFF
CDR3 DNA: TGTGCCAGCAGTGAATTTAGGGAGGACAATGAGCAGTTCTTC

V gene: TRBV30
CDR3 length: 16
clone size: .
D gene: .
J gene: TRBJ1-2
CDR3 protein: CAWIPIYPSANYGYTF
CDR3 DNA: TGTGCCTGGATTCCGATTTATCCCTCAGCTAACTATGGCTACACCTTC

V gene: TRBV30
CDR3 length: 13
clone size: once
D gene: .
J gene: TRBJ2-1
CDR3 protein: CAWSVSGRNEQFF
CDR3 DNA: TGTGCCTGGAGTGTTTCTGGTCGGAATGAGCAGTTCTTC

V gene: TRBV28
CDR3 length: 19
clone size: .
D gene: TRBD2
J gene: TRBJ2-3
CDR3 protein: CASSLLLGRGSIDTDTQYF
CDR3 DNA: TGTGCCAGCAGTTTACTATTAGGGCGGGGGTCCATTGACACAGATACGCAGTATTTT

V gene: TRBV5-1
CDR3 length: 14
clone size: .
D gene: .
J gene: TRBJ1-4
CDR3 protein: CASSRDGGNEKLFF
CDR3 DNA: TGCGCCAGCAGTCGAGACGGAGGTAATGAAAAACTGTTTTTT

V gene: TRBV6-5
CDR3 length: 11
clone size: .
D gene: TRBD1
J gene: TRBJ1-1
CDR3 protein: CASRVTGGAFF
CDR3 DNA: TGTGCCAGCAGAGTAACAGGGGGAGCTTTCTTT

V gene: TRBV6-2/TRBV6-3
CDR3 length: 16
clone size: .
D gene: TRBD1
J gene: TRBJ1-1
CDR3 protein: CASSYSGTGENTEAFF
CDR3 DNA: TGTGCCAGCAGTTACTCGGGGACAGGGGAGAACACTGAAGCTTTCTTT

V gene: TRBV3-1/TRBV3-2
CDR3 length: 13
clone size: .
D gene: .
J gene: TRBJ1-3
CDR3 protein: CASSQVEGNTIYF
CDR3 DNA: TGTGCCAGCAGCCAAGTAGAGGGAAACACCATATATTTT

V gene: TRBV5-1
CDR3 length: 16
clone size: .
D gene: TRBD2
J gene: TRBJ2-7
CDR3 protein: CASSLAVSGVPEEQYF
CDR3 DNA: TGCGCCAGCAGCTTGGCCGTAAGCGGGGTCCCCGAGGAGCAGTACTTC

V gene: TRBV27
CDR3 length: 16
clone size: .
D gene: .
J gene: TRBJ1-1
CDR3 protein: CASSLRPFGMNTEAFF
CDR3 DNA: TGTGCCAGCAGTTTGAGACCTTTCGGGATGAACACTGAAGCTTTCTTT

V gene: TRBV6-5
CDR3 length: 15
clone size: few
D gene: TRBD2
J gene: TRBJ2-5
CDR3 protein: CASSYGGGAAYLQYF
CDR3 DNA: TGTGCCAGCAGTTATGGGGGGGGAGCGGCTTACCTCCAGTACTTC

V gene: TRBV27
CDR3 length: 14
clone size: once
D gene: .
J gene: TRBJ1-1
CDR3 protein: CASSTGVGNTEAFF
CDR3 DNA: TGTGCCAGCAGTACGGGGGTGGGGAACACTGAAGCTTTCTTT

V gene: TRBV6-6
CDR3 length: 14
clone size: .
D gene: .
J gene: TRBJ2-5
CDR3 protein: CASSHMSRRETQYF
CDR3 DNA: TGTGCCAGCAGTCATATGTCCCGGAGAGAGACCCAGTACTTC

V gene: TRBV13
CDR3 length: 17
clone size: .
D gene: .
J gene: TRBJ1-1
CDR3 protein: CASSFTGGTRINTEAFF
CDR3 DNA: TGTGCCAGCAGCTTCACGGGGGGCACAAGGATCAACACTGAAGCTTTCTTT

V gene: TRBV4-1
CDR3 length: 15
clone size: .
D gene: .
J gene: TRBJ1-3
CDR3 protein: CASKGGPNSGNTIYF
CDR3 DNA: TGCGCCAGCAAAGGGGGTCCAAACTCTGGAAACACCATATATTTT

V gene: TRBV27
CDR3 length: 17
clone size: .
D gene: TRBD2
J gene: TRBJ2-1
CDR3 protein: CASSRTSGPGLYNEQFF
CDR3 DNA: TGTGCCAGCAGTAGGACTAGCGGGCCCGGTCTGTACAATGAGCAGTTCTTC

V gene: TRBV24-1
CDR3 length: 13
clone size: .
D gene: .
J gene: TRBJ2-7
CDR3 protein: CATVDSETYEQYF
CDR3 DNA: TGTGCCACTGTCGACAGTGAGACGTACGAGCAGTACTTC

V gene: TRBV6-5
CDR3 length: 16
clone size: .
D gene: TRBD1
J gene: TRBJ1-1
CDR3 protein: CASSYARTGTGTEAFF
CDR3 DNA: TGTGCCAGCAGTTACGCCCGGACAGGGACTGGGACTGAAGCTTTCTTT

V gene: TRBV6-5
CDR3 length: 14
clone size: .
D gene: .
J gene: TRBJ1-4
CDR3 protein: CASSYDRSFEKLFF
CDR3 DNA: TGTGCCAGCAGTTACGACAGGTCCTTTGAAAAACTGTTTTTT

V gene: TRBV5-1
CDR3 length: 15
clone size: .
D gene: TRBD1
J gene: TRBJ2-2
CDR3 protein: CASTLTGGATGELFF
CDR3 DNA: TGCGCCAGCACCCTGACAGGGGGCGCGACCGGGGAGCTGTTTTTT

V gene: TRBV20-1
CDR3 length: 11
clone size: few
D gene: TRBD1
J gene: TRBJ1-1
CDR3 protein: CSPDRETEAFF
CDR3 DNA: TGCAGTCCCGACAGGGAAACTGAAGCTTTCTTT

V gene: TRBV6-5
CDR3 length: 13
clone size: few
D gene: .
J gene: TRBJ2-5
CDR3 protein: CASSPSGLGTQYF
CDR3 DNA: TGTGCCAGCAGTCCATCGGGACTGGGGACCCAGTACTTC

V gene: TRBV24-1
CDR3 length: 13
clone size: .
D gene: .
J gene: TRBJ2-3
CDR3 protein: CATSRGSSDTQYF
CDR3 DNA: TGTGCCACCAGTAGGGGCAGCTCAGATACGCAGTATTTT

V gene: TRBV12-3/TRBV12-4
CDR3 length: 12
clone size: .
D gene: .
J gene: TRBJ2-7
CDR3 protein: CASSLAPREQYF
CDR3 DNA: TGTGCCAGCAGTTTAGCGCCGCGGGAGCAGTACTTC

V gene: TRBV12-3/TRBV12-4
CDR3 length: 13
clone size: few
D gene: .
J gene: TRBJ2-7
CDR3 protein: CASSLRGSSEQYF
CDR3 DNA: TGTGCCAGCAGTTTACGGGGGAGCAGCGAGCAGTACTTC

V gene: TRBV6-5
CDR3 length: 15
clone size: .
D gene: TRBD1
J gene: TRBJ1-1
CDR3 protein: CASRIQDRGQTEAFF
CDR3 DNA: TGTGCCAGCAGAATACAGGACAGGGGGCAAACTGAAGCTTTCTTT

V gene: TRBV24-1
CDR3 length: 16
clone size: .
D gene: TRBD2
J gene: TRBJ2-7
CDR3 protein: CAPPGPGTSGYYEQYF
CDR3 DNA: TGTGCCCCCCCGGGGCCCGGGACTAGCGGTTACTACGAGCAGTACTTC

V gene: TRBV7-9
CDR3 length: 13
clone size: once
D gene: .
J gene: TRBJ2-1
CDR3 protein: CASSPDSKDEQFF
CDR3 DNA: TGTGCCAGCAGCCCGGACTCTAAAGATGAGCAGTTCTTC

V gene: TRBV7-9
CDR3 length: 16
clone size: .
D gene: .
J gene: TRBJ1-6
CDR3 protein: CASSLAGGSYNSPLHF
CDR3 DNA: TGTGCCAGCAGCTTAGCAGGGGGCTCCTATAATTCACCCCTCCACTTT

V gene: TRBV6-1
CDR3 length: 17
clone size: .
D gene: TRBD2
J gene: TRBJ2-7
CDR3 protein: CASSEFHLAGGPYEQYF
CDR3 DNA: TGTGCCAGCAGTGAATTTCACCTAGCGGGGGGGCCCTACGAGCAGTACTTC

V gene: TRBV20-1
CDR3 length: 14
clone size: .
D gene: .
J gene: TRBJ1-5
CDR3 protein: CSASTGGSNQPQHF
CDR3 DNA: TGCAGTGCTAGTACGGGGGGTAGCAATCAGCCCCAGCATTTT

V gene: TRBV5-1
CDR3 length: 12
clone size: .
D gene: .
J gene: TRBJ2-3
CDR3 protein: CASSSGTDTQYF
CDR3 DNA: TGCGCCAGCAGCTCTGGCACAGATACGCAGTATTTT

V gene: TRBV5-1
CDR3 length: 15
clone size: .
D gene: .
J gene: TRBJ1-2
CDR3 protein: CASSLYEGAFYGYTF
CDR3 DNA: TGCGCCAGCAGCTTGTATGAGGGAGCCTTCTATGGCTACACCTTC

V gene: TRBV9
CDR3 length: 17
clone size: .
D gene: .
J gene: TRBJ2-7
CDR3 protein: CASSLRGGTEFPYEQYF
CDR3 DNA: TGTGCCAGCAGCCTAAGGGGAGGAACAGAATTTCCCTACGAGCAGTACTTC